Following are 25 T cell receptor beta chains from one sample sequenced in a study of T cell changes during pregnancy in multiple sclerosis. The data were produced by immunoSEQ multiplex PCR, yet TCRdb's version contains in-frame clones alone and is incomplete. The data contain more than 14,000 clones, 65% to 90% of them seen just once; the ten biggest clones take up about a fifth. The sequencing here drew on CD8+ T cells from peripheral blood mononuclear cells, taken in the first trimester of pregnancy. The receptor set was obtained from a female donor with multiple sclerosis, enrolled in a pregnancy study.

This clone is labeled medium-sized (0.01 to 0.1%). The rearrangement links TRBV9 to TRBJ2-1; 10 bases match TRBD2. Germline CDR1 and CDR2: SGDLS and YYNGEE. The CDR3 extends over 17 amino acids. V was clipped by 4 bases and J by 2 bases; unmatched bases: 9. This CDR3 reads CASSPTGTSGTYNEQFF. CDR3 in DNA: TGTGCCAGCAGCCCTACGGGAACTAGCGGGACCTACAATGAGCAGTTCTTC. Full variable domain (missing parts from reference TRBV9 and TRBJ2-1): DSGVTQTPKHLITATGQRVTLRCSPRSGDLSVYWYQQSLDQGLQFLIQYYNGEERAKGNILERFSAQQFPDLHSELNLSSLELGDSALYFCASSPTGTSGTYNEQFFGPGTRLTVL.

This clone was detected only a few times. The chain joins TRBV5-6 to TRBJ2-2; D is unclear. The CDR3 has 13 amino acids. The V gene lost 0 bases and the J gene lost 8 bases, with 8 bases spanning the gap. CDR1 is SGHDT and CDR2 is YYEEEE in the germline V gene. CDR3 coding DNA: TGTGCCAGCAGCTTGGCTTTACAGGGGGAGCTGTTTTTT. Protein sequence: CASSLALQGELFF.

CDR3 sequence: CASRSSGSPYNEQFF. The CDR3 region has the DNA TGTGCCAGCAGATCTAGCGGGAGTCCCTACAATGAGCAGTTCTTC. The chain recombines TRBV11-2 with TRBJ2-1; 10 bases are a match to TRBD2. Trimming cost V 6 bases and J 2 bases; bases outside gene matches: 4. This CDR3 region has 15 residues. Germline assignment: CDR1 SGHAT and CDR2 FQNNGV.

The chain combines TRBV7-6 with TRBJ1-1; D is ambiguous. Germline CDR1 SGHVS, CDR2 FNYEAQ. Trimming removed 5 bases from V and 2 bases from J, with 15 bases in between. This CDR3 spans 15 amino acids. CDR3 in DNA: TGTGCCAGCAGCGCCCCTGGAGGCACCAACACTGAAGCTTTCTTT. It is translated as CASSAPGGTNTEAFF.

This chain joins TRBV7-6 and TRBJ2-1, with TRBD2 matching over 9 bases. V shed 1 base, J shed 9 bases, and the junction held 13 bases outside the gene matches. The germline V gene encodes CDR1 SGHVS and CDR2 FNYEAQ. This CDR3 region has 17 residues. The CDR3 DNA follows: TGTGCCAGCAGCTTAGAAAGGCGGGGGGGCAGGCCCAGTGAGCAGTTCTTC. Amino acids: CASSLERRGGRPSEQFF.

The chain is built from TRBV7-9 and TRBJ2-1, with TRBD2 as a possible D gene (5 bases). The CDR3 runs to 16 residues. Germline CDR1 is SEHNR and CDR2 is FQNEAQ (reference sequence). V shed 5 bases and J shed 5 bases, with 19 bases lying between them. The CDR3 spells CASSTLLASGDNEQFF. DNA of the CDR3: TGTGCCAGCAGCACGCTGTTAGCGTCCGGGGACAATGAGCAGTTCTTC.

This clone appeared a single time. The rearrangement joins TRBV4-1 to TRBJ1-1; 7 bases align to TRBD1. The CDR3 totals 16 residues. Germline CDR1 MGHRA, CDR2 YSYEKL. Germline trimming cut 0 bases from V and 2 bases from J; bases unmatched to any gene: 6. CDR3 nucleotide sequence: TGCGCCAGCAGCCAAGATTCGGCAGGGGGTAACACTGAAGCTTTCTTT. Its translation is CASSQDSAGGNTEAFF.

In nucleotides, the CDR3 is TGTGCCAGCAATCGGAGGGCAGGGTTGAACACTGAAGCTTTCTTT. It yields the protein CASNRRAGLNTEAFF. The chain is built from TRBV6-5 and TRBJ1-1; TRBD1 might be the D (5 bases). The germline V gene encodes CDR1 MNHEY and CDR2 SVGAGI. With 7 bases removed from V and 0 bases from J, the gap between germline ends came to 15 bases. CDR3 length: 15 amino acids.

This chain joins TRBV28 and TRBJ2-5, with D maybe TRBD2 (6 bases). Deletions cut 5 bases from V and 5 bases from J, with 15 bases between. CDR3 size: 14 residues. Per the germline V gene, CDR1 is MDHEN and CDR2 is SYDVKM. CDR3 in DNA: TGTGCCAGCAGTCCGGTAGGACTACCGGAGACCCAGTACTTC. It encodes CASSPVGLPETQYF.

V is TRBV10-2 and J is TRBJ2-3, with a possible D match to TRBD1 (6 bases). V shed 4 bases and J shed 0 bases, with 17 bases lying between them. Per the germline V gene, CDR1 is WSHSY and CDR2 is SAAADI. This CDR3 spans 17 amino acids. Written as DNA, the CDR3 is TGCGCCAGCAGTGCCACCACAGGGCACCCTAGCACAGATACGCAGTATTTT. Translated, it gives CASSATTGHPSTDTQYF.

This clone has more than one count but fewer than ten. The genes are TRBV27 and TRBJ2-7, with D possibly TRBD2 on 6 matching bases. Trimming removed 2 bases from V and 4 bases from J, with 15 bases in between. The CDR3 is made up of 15 amino acids. The V gene's germline CDR1 is MNHEY and CDR2 SMNVEV (reference sequence). CDR3 bases: TGTGCCAGCAGTTTAGGGTCGGGAGTGATGTACGAGCAGTACTTC. It encodes CASSLGSGVMYEQYF.

This clone was detected only once. The chain uses TRBV11-2 and TRBJ2-2, with TRBD1 matching 8 bases. V dropped 3 bases and J dropped 7; count of bases not matched to a gene: 7. Germline lookup yields CDR1 SGHAT and CDR2 FQNNGV. The CDR3 is 15 residues long. The CDR3 sequence is CASSFTRQGIGELFF. CDR3 bases: TGTGCCAGCAGCTTCACACGACAGGGGATCGGGGAGCTGTTTTTT.

This chain joins TRBV9 and TRBJ2-1, with D perhaps TRBD2 (6 bases). This CDR3 region has 13 residues. In germline, CDR1 is SGDLS, CDR2 YYNGEE. V was trimmed by 0 bases and J by 6 bases, leaving 7 bases between them. CDR3 in DNA: TGTGCCAGCAGCGTAGGCGGGGTCAATGAGCAGTTCTTC. This gives the protein CASSVGGVNEQFF.

The chain is built from TRBV6-1 and TRBJ1-3, with 9 nucleotides matching TRBD1. The CDR3 is 18 residues long. From germline, CDR1 is MNHNS and CDR2 SASEGT. The trim removed 4 bases at V and 4 bases at J, leaving 14 bases unmatched. Written as DNA, the CDR3 is TGTGCCAGCAGTGGACGGGACAGGGTTTCGATGGCGGGAAACACCATATATTTT. Protein: CASSGRDRVSMAGNTIYF.

This clone occurred once. This chain joins TRBV27 and TRBJ2-2; 14 bases fit TRBD2. Germline trimming cut 2 bases from V and 4 bases from J; bases unmatched to any gene: 6. Per the germline V gene, CDR1 is MNHEY and CDR2 is SMNVEV (reference sequence). The CDR3 covers 18 residues. The CDR3 reads CASSLGTSGSQVTGELFF. The CDR3, as DNA: TGTGCCAGCAGTTTAGGGACTAGCGGGAGTCAGGTCACCGGGGAGCTGTTTTTT.

The chain combines TRBV11-2 with TRBJ2-7; D is unclear. Trimming removed 2 bases at V and 0 bases at J, with 5 bases between. CDR3 size: 13 residues. Germline values: CDR1 SGHAT, CDR2 FQNNGV. The CDR3 is CASSLWSSYEQYF. CDR3 DNA: TGTGCCAGCAGCTTATGGAGCTCCTACGAGCAGTACTTC.

V and J are TRBV25-1 and TRBJ1-1; 11 bases match TRBD1. With 6 bases clipped from V and 4 bases from J, the junction kept 1 base outside the gene matches. The V gene's germline CDR1 is MGHDK and CDR2 SYGVNS. This CDR3 spans 13 amino acids. The CDR3 DNA follows: TGTGCCAGCAGGGACAGGGGGCTCACTGAAGCTTTCTTT. Its translation is CASRDRGLTEAFF.

About this clone itself: At one end the junction does not follow the germline gene, possibly because of a read error. The V and J genes are TRBV7-8 and TRBJ2-5; D is perhaps TRBD2 (6 bases). The V gene's germline CDR1 is SGHVS and CDR2 FQNEAQ. The CDR3 runs 15 residues. DNA of the CDR3: TGTGCCAGCAGCCCTGAGTTTACGGGAGCGTTTTCGGGGGACTTC. This encodes CASSPEFTGAFSGDF.

As regards this clone: Mismatch with germline at one junction end may stem from a read error. The chain links TRBV6-5 to TRBJ1-2, with unresolved D. The CDR3 spans 14 residues. Germline assignment: CDR1 MNHEY and CDR2 SVGAGI. The DNA for the CDR3 is TGTGCCAGCAGTTTCGGCAGGTCCGCGTATGACTACACCTTC. It translates to CASSFGRSAYDYTF.

The chain employs TRBV7-9 and TRBJ1-2, with 11 bases fitting TRBD1. Germline-derived CDR1 and CDR2 are SEHNR and FQNEAQ (reference sequence). The CDR3 contains 14 residues. The V segment lost 4 bases and the J segment 8 bases; nucleotides outside the gene matches: 6. The CDR3 DNA reads TGTGCCAGCAGCTCCGGACAGGGGGCAGAGGGCTACACCTTC. Translation: CASSSGQGAEGYTF.

The genes are TRBV4-1 and TRBJ1-6; unclear D gene. Germline CDR1 MGHRA, CDR2 YSYEKL. This CDR3 has 14 residues. Trimming left V 4 bases short and J 10 bases short, with 14 bases between. CDR3 protein: CASSPKEGGSPLHF. CDR3 coding DNA: TGCGCCAGCAGCCCAAAGGAGGGTGGATCACCCCTCCACTTT.

The chain is built from TRBV28 and TRBJ1-4, with D maybe TRBD1 (5 bases). Looked up from germline, CDR1 is MDHEN and CDR2 is SYDVKM. Deletions cut 5 bases from V and 2 bases from J, with 12 bases between. The CDR3 has 15 residues. The CDR3 loop reads CASSPGDGTNEKLFF. CDR3 nucleotides: TGTGCCAGCAGTCCGGGGGACGGCACTAATGAAAAACTGTTTTTT.

The chain couples TRBV4-1 to TRBJ1-2; D call uncertain. Trimming removed 3 bases at V and 8 bases at J, with 7 bases between. CDR3 length equals 11 residues. The V gene's germline CDR1 is MGHRA and CDR2 YSYEKL. The CDR3 nucleotides are TGCGCCAGCAGCCAGGGCAGGGGCTACACCTTC. The encoded protein is CASSQGRGYTF.

CDR3 sequence: CASSVRQGLPAFF. CDR3 bases: TGTGCCAGCAGCGTAAGACAGGGGTTGCCCGCTTTCTTT. V usage is TRBV7-2 and J usage is TRBJ1-1; 8 nucleotides line up with TRBD1. V lost 5 bases to trimming and J lost 11 bases; unmatched junction nucleotides: 10. The CDR3 has 13 amino acids. Germline values: CDR1 SGHTA, CDR2 FQGNSA.

This rearrangement joins TRBV7-8 to TRBJ2-7, with D hard to call. V gave up 5 bases and J gave up 3 bases, with 20 bases separating them. This CDR3 spans 16 amino acids. Germline V gene sequence: CDR1 SGHVS, CDR2 FQNEAQ. CDR3 amino acids: CASSPDAPTAIYEQYF. The CDR3 DNA reads as TGTGCCAGCAGCCCGGATGCGCCGACTGCGATCTACGAGCAGTACTTC.